The clone carrying this TCR beta chain has only one observation. Clones were sequenced by immunoSEQ multiplex PCR, and TCRdb holds only the in-frame ones, with some missing. The sample has 35,000 to 50,000 clones, 80% to 90% seen once. These data belong to a study of blood T cell repertoires in COVID-19. Per germline, CDR1 ENHRY and CDR2 SYGVKD. J lost 2 bases, V lost 4 bases, and 4 bases had no gene match. This CDR3 has 14 residues. The source is a woman in her thirties or forties with acute or convalescent COVID-19. This rearrangement joins TRBV10-3 to TRBJ2-5, with TRBD2 identical over 7 bases. Sample: peripheral blood. The chain's CDR3 is CAISAREAQETQYF. CDR3 coding DNA: TGTGCCATCAGTGCCCGGGAGGCACAAGAGACCCAGTACTTC.